The present T cell receptor beta chain was sequenced within a study of T cells expressing NK-cell markers. Study overall: The eight sequenced donors comprised seven who were HCMV-seropositive and one who was seronegative.

Synthesis of TCR beta cDNA relied on 5'RACE template switching carrying UMIs. With the 5' RACE reads reprocessed, TCRdb shows one record per CDR3 protein and no DNA. The sample totals hundreds of thousands of distinct CDR3 sequences. A remark on this clonotype: Its antigen is not identified.

Study conclusions and caveats: For five or six donors, the dominant NKG2C+ clonotypes made up about 1.0-8% of their CD8+ T cells.

The CDR3 loop spans 14 amino acids. Looked up from germline, CDR1 is SGHDT and CDR2 is YYEEEE. Sequencing used blood T cells: a sorted CD56 or NKG2C T cell subset, CD4+ or CD8+ T cells, or bulk PBMC T cells (not recorded which). The sequence was collected from a man between 18 and 35 years old in good health. The V and J genes are TRBV5-6 and TRBJ2-7; checking the TCRdb D call of TRBD1 is not possible without DNA. The CDR3: CASSEGQPSYEQYF.